Described below is a single T cell receptor (beta chain) sequence and its context. This record belongs to a study of blood T cell repertoires in COVID-19. Method: immunoSEQ multiplex PCR; TCRdb's copy keeps in-frame clones and lacks some. The sample has a few hundred thousand clones, roughly 92% seen once; the top ten hold around 0.94%. Study members were between about 18 and 95 years old and lived in approximately 25 US regions. Grouping used clinical history reported by participants in a survey and questionnaire. V lost 1 base and J 4 bases, leaving 10 bases between the germline ends. The CDR3 has 14 residues. Germline V lookup: CDR1 LGHDT, CDR2 YNNKEL (reference sequence).

Input material: PBMCs or T cells enriched from blood (not recorded which). This sequence originates from a woman aged 40 to 55 who had been exposed to COVID-19. The rearrangement joins TRBV3-1 (or the pseudogene TRBV3-2) to TRBJ1-2, with unresolved D. The CDR3 DNA is TGTGCCAGCAGCCAAGTGGAGGGTTCCTATGGCTACACCTTC. Translation gives CASSQVEGSYGYTF.